Many counts were recorded for the clone carrying this T cell receptor (beta chain). Its antigen is undetermined. CDR3 length equals 14 residues. The V segment lost 6 bases and the J segment 5 bases; nucleotides outside the gene matches: 7. The germline CDR1 and CDR2 sequences are MNHNY and SVGAGI (reference sequence). The data were obtained in a study of blood T cells in healthy people across ages. Findings of the study overall: Calculation of diversity from one million T cells yielded estimates considered to be underestimates.

The study isolated at least 6.5 million PBMCs from each sample. Sample-barcoded 5' priming and a J-beta primer mix drove a second PCR of about 7 to 12 cycles. TCRdb recomputed calls from the 5' RACE reads with MiXCR, one row per CDR3 protein. Among about 1,800,000 distinct CDR3 sequences listed, roughly 27% were seen once. The sample consisted of blood. V and J are TRBV6-6 and TRBJ2-5, with TRBD1 matching 9 bases. The receptor's source is a woman in her twenties or thirties in good health. The CDR3 bases are TGTGCCAGCAGCGACAGGGGGAACCCGGAGACCCAGTACTTC. This translates into CASSDRGNPETQYF.